A selection of T cell receptor beta chains follows, all from one sample in a study of OX40 agonist ivuxolimab in advanced cancers. TCRdb's copy holds only in-frame clones and misses some; the assay was immunoSEQ multiplex PCR. Here the sample spans some 62,000 clones, around 93% being singletons. The starting material was CD4+ or CD8+ T cells sorted from blood, obtained in a trial of the OX40 agonist ivuxolimab. These receptors all stem from an adult with an advanced solid tumor such as melanoma, head and neck, liver or kidney cancer. Both conserved end residues are part of each CDR3. Fields, in order: V gene, D gene, clone size, J gene, CDR3 protein, CDR3 DNA. D genes are given only for firm matches. Rows give clone size only sometimes, using once, few, many, or a class for an expanded clone.

TRBV14	NA	NA	TRBJ1-1	CASSQDAQRNTEAFF	TGTGCCAGCAGCCAAGATGCACAGAGGAACACTGAAGCTTTCTTT
TRBV5-1	TRBD2	NA	TRBJ2-7	CASSSQGAGPWGGSYEQYF	TGCGCCAGCAGCTCCCAGGGAGCAGGCCCCTGGGGGGGATCCTACGAGCAGTACTTC
TRBV28	NA	NA	TRBJ2-7	CASSFPTRISYEQYF	TGTGCCAGCAGTTTTCCCACTCGTATCTCCTACGAGCAGTACTTC
TRBV11-2	TRBD2	NA	TRBJ2-1	CASSLLLAEDNEQFF	TGTGCCAGCAGCTTATTGCTAGCGGAGGACAATGAGCAGTTCTTC
TRBV2	TRBD1	NA	TRBJ1-5	CASSEQTGRGSNQPQHF	TGTGCCAGCAGTGAGCAGACAGGGAGGGGTAGCAATCAGCCCCAGCATTTT
TRBV4-2	NA	few	TRBJ2-1	CASSQDGASATNEQFF	TGTGCCAGCAGCCAAGATGGGGCTAGCGCGACGAATGAGCAGTTCTTC
TRBV28	TRBD1	NA	TRBJ2-4	CASSRDRDVFKNIQYF	TGTGCCAGCAGTCGGGACAGGGACGTATTCAAAAACATTCAGTACTTC
TRBV7-2	TRBD1	NA	TRBJ1-2	CASAGQETNYGYTF	TGTGCCAGCGCCGGACAGGAAACTAACTATGGCTACACCTTC
TRBV19	NA	NA	TRBJ1-1	CATYQGWDTEAFF	TGTGCCACCTATCAGGGATGGGACACTGAAGCTTTCTTT
TRBV5-6	TRBD1	NA	TRBJ1-2	CASSLGAGQTSNYGYTF	TGTGCCAGCAGCTTGGGGGCGGGACAGACTAGCAACTATGGCTACACCTTC
TRBV29-1	NA	NA	TRBJ2-7	CSVEEEGKGAYEQYF	TGCAGCGTTGAAGAAGAGGGTAAGGGGGCCTACGAGCAGTACTTC
TRBV13	NA	NA	TRBJ2-3	CASSFGAGTDTQYF	TGTGCCAGCAGCTTTGGCGCGGGCACAGATACGCAGTATTTT
TRBV2	NA	NA	TRBJ2-1	CASSDVGPGNEQFF	TGTGCCAGCAGTGACGTGGGCCCCGGCAATGAGCAGTTCTTC
TRBV28	TRBD2	NA	TRBJ2-3	CASSLWTSGRAGEDTQYF	TGTGCCAGCAGCCTATGGACTAGCGGGAGGGCCGGGGAAGATACGCAGTATTTT
TRBV29-1	TRBD2	NA	TRBJ2-1	CSVDQLATNEQFF	TGCAGCGTTGACCAACTAGCGACCAATGAGCAGTTCTTC
TRBV9	TRBD2	NA	TRBJ2-1	CASSVGGSGRNEQFF	TGTGCCAGCAGCGTAGGTGGTAGCGGGAGGAATGAGCAGTTCTTC
TRBV5-8	TRBD2	NA	TRBJ2-7	CASRGGGSGNEYF	TGTGCCAGCAGGGGCGGCGGGAGCGGGAACGAGTACTTC
TRBV19	TRBD1	NA	TRBJ2-1	CASTAGQGGEQFF	TGTGCCAGTACCGCGGGACAGGGCGGTGAGCAGTTCTTC
TRBV29-1	TRBD1	NA	TRBJ1-2	CSVRYWTGVNYGYTF	TGCAGCGTCCGCTACTGGACAGGGGTTAACTATGGCTACACCTTC
TRBV11-2	TRBD2	NA	TRBJ2-2	CASRPTSGSEPGELFF	TGTGCCAGCAGGCCCACTAGCGGGAGCGAACCCGGGGAGCTGTTTTTT
TRBV6-6	TRBD2	NA	TRBJ2-1	CASKGGGKPNEQFF	TGTGCCAGCAAGGGCGGGGGGAAACCCAATGAGCAGTTCTTC
TRBV7-9	TRBD2	NA	TRBJ2-5	CASSMRRGSQETQYF	TGTGCCAGCAGTATGAGGCGGGGGTCCCAAGAGACCCAGTACTTC
TRBV10-1	NA	NA	TRBJ1-1	CASSLGAVGTEAFF	TGCGCCAGCAGCTTGGGGGCCGTAGGTACTGAAGCTTTCTTT
TRBV7-9	NA	NA	TRBJ1-3	CASSSKNRSGNTIYF	TGTGCCAGCAGCTCAAAAAACAGATCTGGAAACACCATATATTTT
TRBV7-7	NA	NA	TRBJ2-1	CASSPDSYNEQFF	TGTGCCAGCAGCCCAGACAGTTACAATGAGCAGTTCTTC
TRBV19	NA	NA	TRBJ1-1	CASSVNMNTEAFF	TGTGCCAGTAGTGTCAACATGAACACTGAAGCTTTCTTT
TRBV5-4	TRBD2	NA	TRBJ2-2	CASSFKAGGRTGELFF	TGTGCCAGCAGCTTTAAAGCGGGAGGGAGAACCGGGGAGCTGTTTTTT
TRBV19	NA	NA	TRBJ1-4	CASSPYEGDEKLFF	TGTGCCAGTAGTCCGTACGAGGGGGATGAAAAACTGTTTTTT
TRBV5-1	NA	NA	TRBJ2-1	CASSFREQAYNEQFF	TGCGCCAGCAGCTTCCGGGAGCAGGCCTACAATGAGCAGTTCTTC
TRBV10-2	NA	NA	TRBJ2-1	CASTDSYNEQFF	TGCGCCAGCACAGACAGCTACAATGAGCAGTTCTTC
TRBV15	NA	once	TRBJ2-3	CATSRDRLDNTDTQYF	TGTGCCACCAGCAGAGATCGGCTAGATAACACAGATACGCAGTATTTT
TRBV11-2	NA	NA	TRBJ2-1	CASSSAGVKSYNEQFF	TGTGCCAGCAGCTCCGCCGGGGTGAAGTCCTACAATGAGCAGTTCTTC
TRBV2	NA	few	TRBJ2-7	CASSEGSFPNSYEQYF	TGTGCCAGCAGTGAGGGGTCCTTCCCAAACTCCTACGAGCAGTACTTC
TRBV11-2	NA	NA	TRBJ2-7	CASSPWLGGPSYEQYF	TGTGCCAGCAGCCCCTGGTTGGGCGGCCCCTCCTACGAGCAGTACTTC
TRBV27	TRBD2	NA	TRBJ2-1	CGTSGSSLNEQFF	TGTGGAACTAGCGGGAGTTCGCTGAATGAGCAGTTCTTC
TRBV19	NA	NA	TRBJ2-3	CASSWGEQLTDTQYF	TGTGCCAGTAGTTGGGGAGAACAGCTCACAGATACGCAGTATTTT
TRBV5-1	TRBD2	NA	TRBJ2-7	CASSLTSGRNYEQYF	TGCGCCAGCAGCTTAACTAGCGGGAGGAACTACGAGCAGTACTTC
TRBV4-1	NA	NA	TRBJ2-1	CASSQAGDGSSYNEQFF	TGCGCCAGCAGCCAAGCCGGGGACGGTAGCTCCTACAATGAGCAGTTCTTC
TRBV4-1	NA	NA	TRBJ2-7	CASRQAPQGSYEQYF	TGCGCCAGCAGACAAGCGCCGCAGGGATCGTACGAGCAGTACTTC
TRBV7-2	TRBD2	NA	TRBJ2-7	CASSLDGRAKYEQYF	TGTGCCAGCAGCTTAGACGGGAGGGCCAAGTACGAGCAGTACTTC